A selection of T cell receptor beta chains follows, all from one sample in a study of blood T cell repertoires in COVID-19. Clones were sequenced by immunoSEQ multiplex PCR, and TCRdb holds only the in-frame ones, with some missing. The table lists fewer than 150,000 clones, approximately 84% of them singletons. The specimen sequenced was peripheral blood. The receptors were gathered from a man between 50 and 59 years old with acute or convalescent COVID-19. CDR3s include the opening cysteine and the closing phenylalanine or tryptophan. A D gene is named only where the DNA matches it firmly. The size entry is marked missing in some rows and otherwise reads once, few, many or a size class.

NA TRBJ2-2 TRBV7-6 NA CASSLALGNTGELFF TGTGCCAGCAGCTTAGCGCTAGGGAACACCGGGGAGCTGTTTTTT
NA TRBJ1-1 TRBV2 NA CASSEFIEAFF TGTGCCAGCAGTGAATTCATTGAAGCTTTCTTT
TRBD1 TRBJ1-1 TRBV9 NA CASTGDDRAMGTEAFF TGTGCCAGCACGGGGGATGACAGGGCGATGGGGACTGAAGCTTTCTTT
TRBD2 TRBJ2-1 TRBV7-3 NA CASSLAGGPVEQFF TGTGCCAGCAGCTTAGCGGGGGGGCCAGTTGAGCAGTTCTTC
TRBD2 TRBJ2-2 TRBV11-2 few CASSTSGGPTGELFF TGTGCCAGCAGCACAAGCGGGGGGCCCACCGGGGAGCTGTTTTTT
TRBD2 TRBJ2-7 TRBV27 NA CASSLWVGTSGSYEQYF TGTGCCAGCAGTTTATGGGTCGGGACTAGCGGTTCCTACGAGCAGTACTTC
NA TRBJ1-3 TRBV5-1 NA CASSYGQSSGNTIYF TGCGCCAGCAGCTACGGACAGAGCTCTGGAAACACCATATATTTT
NA TRBJ1-6 TRBV6-6 NA CASSSIRTDLNSPLHF TGTGCCAGCAGTTCCATCCGGACAGATCTTAATTCACCCCTCCACTTT
NA TRBJ2-1 TRBV5-1 NA CASWEGGPNEQFF TGCGCCAGCTGGGAGGGGGGGCCCAATGAGCAGTTCTTC
NA TRBJ1-3 TRBV11-2 NA CASSLTLTVISGNTIYF TGTGCCAGCAGCTTAACATTGACAGTTATCTCTGGAAACACCATATATTTT
NA TRBJ1-1 TRBV27 NA CASSFRTLSEAFF TGTGCCAGCAGTTTCCGGACACTTTCTGAAGCTTTCTTT
TRBD1 TRBJ1-1 TRBV6-5 NA CASSFPGQGRGTEAFF TGTGCCAGCAGTTTTCCGGGACAGGGTCGGGGCACTGAAGCTTTCTTT
NA TRBJ1-5 TRBV18 NA CASSQGSGQPQHF TGTGCCAGCTCACAGGGGTCCGGGCAGCCCCAGCATTTT
NA TRBJ1-1 TRBV2 once CSMKGEWDTEAFF TGTTCGATGAAGGGGGAATGGGACACTGAAGCTTTCTTT
TRBD1 TRBJ1-2 TRBV27 NA CASSQQQGADGYTF TGTGCCAGCAGTCAACAACAGGGGGCCGATGGCTACACCTTC
TRBD2 TRBJ2-5 TRBV7-2 few CASSSTAGGQETQYF TGTGCCAGCAGCTCCACAGCGGGGGGTCAAGAGACCCAGTACTTC
NA TRBJ1-2 TRBV7-9 few CASSYNSNYGYTF TGTGCCAGCAGTTATAACAGTAACTATGGCTACACCTTC
NA TRBJ1-2 TRBV12-2 NA CASRSIYGYTF TGTGCAAGTCGCTCTATCTATGGCTACACCTTC
TRBD1 TRBJ1-2 TRBV5-6 NA CASSSQGARGYTF TGTGCCAGCAGCTCGCAGGGGGCGAGAGGCTACACCTTC
TRBD1 TRBJ1-4 TRBV28 NA CASSFPRQGRDEKLFF TGTGCCAGCAGTTTCCCCCGACAGGGTCGGGACGAAAAACTGTTTTTT
TRBD2 TRBJ2-7 TRBV9 NA CASSVGGGGANYEQYF TGTGCCAGCAGCGTAGGAGGCGGGGGGGCGAACTACGAGCAGTACTTC
NA TRBJ2-1 TRBV5-4 NA CASRASSYNEQFF TGTGCCAGCAGGGCAAGCTCCTACAATGAGCAGTTCTTC
NA TRBJ1-1 TRBV29-1 NA CSVEAGVSTEAFF TGCAGCGTTGAAGCAGGGGTGAGCACTGAAGCTTTCTTT
TRBD1 TRBJ1-1 TRBV4-2 few CASSLTRQGGTEAFF TGTGCCAGCAGCCTTACCCGACAGGGGGGCACTGAAGCTTTCTTT
TRBD2 TRBJ2-1 TRBV9 NA CASNPVAGGYNEQFF TGTGCCAGCAACCCGGTGGCGGGGGGTTACAATGAGCAGTTCTTC
NA TRBJ1-5 TRBV7-2 once CASSLAGVNNQPQHF TGTGCCAGCAGCTTAGCAGGGGTGAACAATCAGCCCCAGCATTTT
NA TRBJ1-5 TRBV7-2 NA CASSLGTGGFRDF TGTGCCAGCAGCTTAGGCACGGGGGGCTTTAGAGATTTT
NA TRBJ2-7 TRBV6-5 NA CASSYVGVGSYEQYF TGTGCCAGCAGTTACGTAGGAGTAGGTTCCTACGAGCAGTACTTC
NA TRBJ1-1 TRBV5-1 NA CASSGTLMNTEAFF TGCGCCAGCAGCGGGACACTCATGAACACTGAAGCTTTCTTT
TRBD1 TRBJ1-4 TRBV19 NA CASSTGQGAEKLFF TGTGCCAGTAGTACGGGACAGGGGGCCGAAAAACTGTTTTTT
TRBD2 TRBJ2-1 TRBV7-3 NA CASSYLAGGPSEQFF TGTGCCAGCAGCTACCTAGCGGGGGGGCCTAGTGAGCAGTTCTTC
TRBD1 TRBJ2-1 TRBV5-1 NA CASSLQTGKAGEQFF TGCGCCAGCAGCTTACAGACAGGGAAGGCAGGTGAGCAGTTCTTC
NA TRBJ1-1 TRBV5-1 NA CASSPRERGTEAFF TGCGCCAGCAGCCCCAGGGAAAGGGGCACTGAAGCTTTCTTT
NA TRBJ2-3 TRBV5-6 NA CASSSPGTLTDTQYF TGTGCCAGCAGCTCCCCCGGGACTCTTACAGATACGCAGTATTTT
TRBD1 TRBJ2-2 TRBV19 NA CASTPGTGTDTGELFF TGTGCCAGTACTCCTGGGACAGGAACAGATACCGGGGAGCTGTTTTTT
NA TRBJ1-1 TRBV6-1 NA CASSDRFEAFF TGTGCCAGCAGTGACCGTTTTGAAGCTTTCTTT
NA TRBJ1-3 TRBV30 NA CAWSDTISGNTIYF TGTGCCTGGAGTGACACCATCTCTGGAAACACCATATATTTT
NA TRBJ1-5 TRBV10-2 NA CASSDGQANQPQHF TGCGCCAGCAGTGATGGGCAGGCCAATCAGCCCCAGCATTTT
NA TRBJ2-2 TRBV10-2 NA CASSGGAGELFF TGCGCCAGCTCCGGAGGAGCCGGGGAGCTGTTTTTT
NA TRBJ2-7 TRBV19 few CASSIRQYHEQYF TGTGCCAGTAGTATCCGTCAGTACCACGAGCAGTACTTC
NA TRBJ1-1 TRBV10-2 NA CASSDERGTEAFF TGCGCCAGCAGTGATGAGCGAGGGACTGAAGCTTTCTTT
TRBD1 TRBJ1-1 TRBV6-5 NA CASSSIRTGGTEAFF TGTGCCAGCAGTTCGATCCGGACAGGGGGCACTGAAGCTTTCTTT
NA TRBJ1-5 TRBV15 NA CATSSPEGGEGNQPQHF TGTGCCACCAGCAGTCCCGAGGGGGGGGAGGGCAATCAGCCCCAGCATTTT
TRBD1 TRBJ1-5 TRBV15 NA CATSRQGANQPQHF TGTGCCACCAGCAGACAGGGGGCCAATCAGCCCCAGCATTTT
NA TRBJ1-1 TRBV5-6 NA CASSLTGLRMNTEAFF TGTGCCAGCAGCTTAACAGGGCTCCGCATGAACACTGAAGCTTTCTTT
TRBD1 TRBJ1-1 TRBV30 NA CAQDRGPVNTEAFF TGTGCCCAGGACAGGGGGCCGGTGAACACTGAAGCTTTCTTT
NA TRBJ2-1 TRBV2 NA CASSGVSYSEQFF TGTGCCAGCAGCGGGGTCTCTTACAGTGAGCAGTTCTTC
TRBD1 TRBJ2-5 TRBV4-2 NA CASSQYPGGMEETQYF TGTGCCAGCAGCCAATATCCAGGGGGCATGGAAGAGACCCAGTACTTC
NA TRBJ1-2 TRBV9 NA CASSVDQGPANYGYTF TGTGCCAGCAGCGTAGACCAGGGGCCGGCTAACTATGGCTACACCTTC
NA TRBJ2-1 TRBV20-1 NA CSASRLEGNEQFF TGCAGTGCTAGTCGACTAGAGGGCAATGAGCAGTTCTTC
NA TRBJ2-2 TRBV6-6 NA CASRPRETGELFF TGTGCCAGCAGGCCCCGGGAGACCGGGGAGCTGTTTTTT
NA TRBJ1-2 TRBV2 NA CASRLTDSNYGYTF TGTGCCAGCAGGTTGACAGATTCTAACTATGGCTACACCTTC
NA TRBJ1-5 TRBV12-3/TRBV12-4 few CASRTGFNQPQHF TGTGCCAGCAGAACAGGGTTCAATCAGCCCCAGCATTTT